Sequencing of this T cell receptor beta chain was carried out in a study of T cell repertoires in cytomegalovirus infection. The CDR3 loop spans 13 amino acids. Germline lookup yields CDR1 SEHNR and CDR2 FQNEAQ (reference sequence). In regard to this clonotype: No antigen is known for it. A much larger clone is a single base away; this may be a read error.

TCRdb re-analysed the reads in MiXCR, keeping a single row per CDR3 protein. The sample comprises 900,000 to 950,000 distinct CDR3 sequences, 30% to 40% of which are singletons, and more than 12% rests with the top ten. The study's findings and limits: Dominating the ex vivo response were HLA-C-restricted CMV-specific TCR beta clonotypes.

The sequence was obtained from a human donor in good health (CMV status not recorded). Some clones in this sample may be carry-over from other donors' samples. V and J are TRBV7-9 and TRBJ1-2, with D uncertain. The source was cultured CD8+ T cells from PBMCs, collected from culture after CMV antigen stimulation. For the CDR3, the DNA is TGTGTCAGCAGCTTAGACGGGAACTATGGCTACACCTTC. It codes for CVSSLDGNYGYTF.